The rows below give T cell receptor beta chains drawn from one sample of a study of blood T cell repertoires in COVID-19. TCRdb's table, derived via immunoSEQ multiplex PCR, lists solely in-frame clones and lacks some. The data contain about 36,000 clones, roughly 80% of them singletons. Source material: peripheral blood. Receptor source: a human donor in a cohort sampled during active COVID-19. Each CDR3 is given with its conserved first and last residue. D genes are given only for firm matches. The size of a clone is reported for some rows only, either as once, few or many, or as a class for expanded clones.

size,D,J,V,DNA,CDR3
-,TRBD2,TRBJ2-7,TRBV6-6,TGTGCCAGCAGTTCCGGGGGGTCCTACGAGCAGTACTTC,CASSSGGSYEQYF
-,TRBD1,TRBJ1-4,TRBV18,TGTGCCAGCTCTAAAGACAGGGACACAAGATTTAATGAAAAACTGTTTTTT,CASSKDRDTRFNEKLFF
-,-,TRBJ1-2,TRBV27,TGTGCCAGCAGACTTCCAGGGTCCTATGGCTACACCTTC,CASRLPGSYGYTF
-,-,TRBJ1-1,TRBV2,TGTGCCAGCAGCGGGTTTCTGAACACTGAAGCTTTCTTT,CASSGFLNTEAFF
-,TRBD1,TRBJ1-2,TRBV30,TGTGCCTGGATGGAACAGGGGTACTATGGCTACACCTTC,CAWMEQGYYGYTF
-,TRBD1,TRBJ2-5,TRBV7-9,TGTGCCAGCAGCTTAGGATCTGGCTGGGACAGGGAGCAAGAGACCCAGTACTTC,CASSLGSGWDREQETQYF
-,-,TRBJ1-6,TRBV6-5,TGTGCCAGCACTTCGACCGCGGGGCGCAATTCACCCCTCCACTTT,CASTSTAGRNSPLHF
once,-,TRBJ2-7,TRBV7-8,TGTGCCAGCAGCTTAGTCGGTTACGAGCAGTACTTC,CASSLVGYEQYF
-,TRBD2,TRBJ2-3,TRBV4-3,TGCGCCAGCAGCCACGTAATCCAGCGGGGCCCTAGAAGCACAGATACGCAGTATTTT,CASSHVIQRGPRSTDTQYF
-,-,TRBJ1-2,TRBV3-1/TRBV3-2,TGTGCCAGCAGCCAACTAGACGGATCATATGGCTACACCTTC,CASSQLDGSYGYTF
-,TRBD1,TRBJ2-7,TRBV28,TGTGCCAGCAGTTGGAAGGACAGGGGGCTCTACGAGCAGTACTTC,CASSWKDRGLYEQYF
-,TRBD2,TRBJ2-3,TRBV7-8,TGTGCCAGCACCCTCCCAGGGACTACAACGGATACGCAGTATTTT,CASTLPGTTTDTQYF
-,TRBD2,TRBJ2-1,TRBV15,TGTGCCACCAGCACGAGGACTAGTTTCCTCTCTACCCGGGTTGAGCAGTTCTTC,CATSTRTSFLSTRVEQFF
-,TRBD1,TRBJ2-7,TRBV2,TGTGCCAGCAGAAGACAGGGAGCTTACGAGCAGTACTTC,CASRRQGAYEQYF
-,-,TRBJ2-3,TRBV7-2,TGTGCCAGCAGCTTAAGCAGACTAGCAGATACGCAGTATTTT,CASSLSRLADTQYF
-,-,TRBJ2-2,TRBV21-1,TGTGCCAGCAGCAAAGCGGAAGGAGCCGCCGGGGAGCTGTTTTTT,CASSKAEGAAGELFF
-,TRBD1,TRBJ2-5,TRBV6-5,TGTGCCAGCAGTTTCACCGGGACAGGGGGGAGGGTGACCCAGTACTTC,CASSFTGTGGRVTQYF
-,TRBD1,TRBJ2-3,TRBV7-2,TGTGCCAGCAGCCCTAGGGGACAGGGGGCATGGAGCACAGATACGCAGTATTTT,CASSPRGQGAWSTDTQYF
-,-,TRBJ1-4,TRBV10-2,TGCGCCAGCAGTGGCGGGGGCGGACTGTTTTTT,CASSGGGGLFF
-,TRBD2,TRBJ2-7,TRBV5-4,TGTGCCAGCAGCTCCTTAGCGGGCGAGCAGTACTTC,CASSSLAGEQYF
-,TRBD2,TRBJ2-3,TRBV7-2,TGTGCCAGCAGCTTAATCCCGTCAGGCCTAGCGGGGTCAGATACGCAGTATTTT,CASSLIPSGLAGSDTQYF
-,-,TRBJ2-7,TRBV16,TGTGCCAGCAGCCCTCAGGACACCCTACGTAAAGAGCAGTACTTC,CASSPQDTLRKEQYF
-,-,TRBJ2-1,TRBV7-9,TGTGCCAGCAGCTTAGGGGAGTACAATGAGCAGTTCTTC,CASSLGEYNEQFF
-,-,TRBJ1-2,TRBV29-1,TGCAGCGCCGGGGTATTCGGGGGAAAAGGGGGCTACACCTTC,CSAGVFGGKGGYTF
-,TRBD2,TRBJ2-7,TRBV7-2,TGTGCCAGCAGCTCCTCGGGACTAGCGCCCTACGAGCAGTACTTC,CASSSSGLAPYEQYF
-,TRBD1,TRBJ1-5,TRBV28,TGTGCCAGCAGTGTAGGGACAGGGGGCGCGGGGCAGCCCCAGCATTTT,CASSVGTGGAGQPQHF
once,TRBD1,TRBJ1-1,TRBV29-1,TGCAGCGCGGGACAGCTGAACACTGAAGCTTTCTTT,CSAGQLNTEAFF
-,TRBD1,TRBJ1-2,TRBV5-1,TGCGCCAGCAGTTACGACAGGGGGAACTATGGCTACACCTTC,CASSYDRGNYGYTF
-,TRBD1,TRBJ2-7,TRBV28,TGTGCCAGCAGTGCAGCCGGGACAGGGGGTTACGAGCAGTACTTC,CASSAAGTGGYEQYF
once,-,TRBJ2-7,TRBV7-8,TGTGCCAGCAGCGAGGGTTACGAGCAGTACTTC,CASSEGYEQYF
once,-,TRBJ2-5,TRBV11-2,TGTGCCAGCGGTACGCTGACTCAAGAGACCCAGTACTTC,CASGTLTQETQYF
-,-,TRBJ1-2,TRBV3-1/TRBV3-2,TGTGCCAGCAGTCGTGGACAAACTGATGGCTACACCTTC,CASSRGQTDGYTF
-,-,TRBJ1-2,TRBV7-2,TGTGCCAGCGGGCTTTGGTGGGGCTACACCTTC,CASGLWWGYTF
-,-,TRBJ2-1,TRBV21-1,TGTGCCAGGATAAAATTACAGCACAATGAGCAGTTCTTC,CARIKLQHNEQFF
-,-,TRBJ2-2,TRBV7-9,TGTGCCAGTCGCGCCGGGGAGCTGTTTTTT,CASRAGELFF
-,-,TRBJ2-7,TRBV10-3,TGTGCCATCAGTACCTCAGGGAATGGTGAGCAGTACTTC,CAISTSGNGEQYF
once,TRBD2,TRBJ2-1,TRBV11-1,TGTGCCAGCAACAGCGGGGGGCCACTTTCCTACAATGAGCAGTTCTTC,CASNSGGPLSYNEQFF
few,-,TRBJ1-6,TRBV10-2,TGCGCCAGCAGTGAGCTTGGCGGACACGATAATTCACCCCTCCACTTT,CASSELGGHDNSPLHF
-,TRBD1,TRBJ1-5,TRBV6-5,TGTGCCAGCAGTTTGGGTATAGACAGGGGTAGACAGCCCCAGCATTTT,CASSLGIDRGRQPQHF